Detailed here is one T cell receptor (beta chain). Antigen specificity is unknown. The sample comes from a study of spatial heterogeneity in lung cancer. Stated time point: sample taken at primary tumor resection. Researchers sequenced whole RNA taken from tumor, nontumor lung or frozen PBMC without sorting. Study-wide results and caveats: Tumor mutation counts were tracked by expanded intratumoral alpha and beta TCR counts.

MiXCR, run by TCRdb on the 5' RACE reads, gives a single entry per CDR3 protein. The data contain some 20,000 distinct CDR3 sequences, about 16% of them singletons. The CDR3 covers 16 residues. Germline V gene sequence: CDR1 SGHAT, CDR2 FQNNGV. Trimming took 4 bases from V and 7 from J; bases not matched to a gene: 11. The receptor's source is a female donor with early-stage non-small cell lung cancer. The material sequenced was lung tumor tissue, taken at surgery. The chain carries TRBV11-2 and TRBJ2-1; TRBD2 agrees at 9 bases. CDR3 bases: TGTGCCAGCAGCTCCTTTGGCGGGAGGGTAGGTAATGAGCAGTTCTTC. This gives the protein CASSSFGGRVGNEQFF.